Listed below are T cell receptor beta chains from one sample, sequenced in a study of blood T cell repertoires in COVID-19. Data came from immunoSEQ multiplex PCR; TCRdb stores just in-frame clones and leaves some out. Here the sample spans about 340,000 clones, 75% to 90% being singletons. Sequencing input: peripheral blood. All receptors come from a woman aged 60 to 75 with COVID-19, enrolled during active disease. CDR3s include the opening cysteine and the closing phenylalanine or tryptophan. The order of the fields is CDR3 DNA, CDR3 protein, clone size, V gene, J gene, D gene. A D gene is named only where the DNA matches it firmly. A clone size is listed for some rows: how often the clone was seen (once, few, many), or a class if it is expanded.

cdr3_nt: TGCGCCAGCCGCGGGGAGAGCTCCTACAATGAGCAGTTCTTC
cdr3_aa: CASRGESSYNEQFF
clone_size: .
v_call: TRBV10-1
j_call: TRBJ2-1
d_call: .

cdr3_nt: TGTGCCAGCAGCTCGGAAGGAGGAGTATACAATGAGCAGTTCTTC
cdr3_aa: CASSSEGGVYNEQFF
clone_size: .
v_call: TRBV9
j_call: TRBJ2-1
d_call: .

cdr3_nt: TGTGCCGCCAGGGCAGACGGGGGGCGAGAAGAGACCCAGTACTTC
cdr3_aa: CAARADGGREETQYF
clone_size: .
v_call: TRBV10-3
j_call: TRBJ2-5
d_call: .

cdr3_nt: TGTGCCAGCAGCCAAACACCGGGACAGGGAGACAATGAGCAGTTCTTC
cdr3_aa: CASSQTPGQGDNEQFF
clone_size: .
v_call: TRBV7-9
j_call: TRBJ2-1
d_call: TRBD1

cdr3_nt: TGCGCCACCTCAACAGTTCCAGGAGGGGAGCTGTTTTTT
cdr3_aa: CATSTVPGGELFF
clone_size: .
v_call: TRBV5-1
j_call: TRBJ2-2
d_call: .

cdr3_nt: TGTGCCAGCTCACCACGACAGGGGGGCACCGGGGAGCTGTTTTTT
cdr3_aa: CASSPRQGGTGELFF
clone_size: .
v_call: TRBV18
j_call: TRBJ2-2
d_call: TRBD1

cdr3_nt: TGTGCCAGCAGCTCAGGACAGGGTATGAGAGGGCAGCCCCAGCATTTT
cdr3_aa: CASSSGQGMRGQPQHF
clone_size: .
v_call: TRBV7-9
j_call: TRBJ1-5
d_call: TRBD1

cdr3_nt: TGCGCCAGCAGCAGCGGCCAAGACCCTTGGGGCTACACCTTC
cdr3_aa: CASSSGQDPWGYTF
clone_size: once
v_call: TRBV5-1
j_call: TRBJ1-2
d_call: .

cdr3_nt: TGTGCCAGCAGCTTAGGGGGGACTCGGCCCCTCCACTTT
cdr3_aa: CASSLGGTRPLHF
clone_size: .
v_call: TRBV7-9
j_call: TRBJ1-6
d_call: .

cdr3_nt: TGTGCCAGCAGCGTAGCTAAGCATCCTAGCTCCTACAATGAGCAGTTCTTC
cdr3_aa: CASSVAKHPSSYNEQFF
clone_size: .
v_call: TRBV9
j_call: TRBJ2-1
d_call: .

cdr3_nt: TGTGCCAGCCGGACAGGCTCCGCCTCGGGGGGCTACACCTTC
cdr3_aa: CASRTGSASGGYTF
clone_size: .
v_call: TRBV13
j_call: TRBJ1-2
d_call: TRBD1

cdr3_nt: TGTGCCAGTAGTAGGGGGGACGCAGGATTTAACTATGGCTACACCTTC
cdr3_aa: CASSRGDAGFNYGYTF
clone_size: few
v_call: TRBV19
j_call: TRBJ1-2
d_call: .

cdr3_nt: TGTGCCAGCAGCTTGGGGGTTGGGGGGGAGACTGAAGCTTTCTTT
cdr3_aa: CASSLGVGGETEAFF
clone_size: .
v_call: TRBV5-4
j_call: TRBJ1-1
d_call: .

cdr3_nt: TGTGCCAGCAGCCTGGAGGAGTGGAGCGAGAGTTACAATGAGCAGTTCTTC
cdr3_aa: CASSLEEWSESYNEQFF
clone_size: .
v_call: TRBV5-6
j_call: TRBJ2-1
d_call: .

cdr3_nt: TGTGCCAGCAGCTTAGGACTAGCGGGGGCCCACTCCTACAATGAGCAGTTCTTC
cdr3_aa: CASSLGLAGAHSYNEQFF
clone_size: .
v_call: TRBV7-8
j_call: TRBJ2-1
d_call: TRBD2

cdr3_nt: TGTGCCAGCAGCAATGCATCAGGGGTTGGGACCGGGGAGCTGTTTTTT
cdr3_aa: CASSNASGVGTGELFF
clone_size: .
v_call: TRBV21-1
j_call: TRBJ2-2
d_call: .

cdr3_nt: TGTGCCAGTAGTATTAGCAACAGGGGAGCTGAAGCTTTCTTT
cdr3_aa: CASSISNRGAEAFF
clone_size: few
v_call: TRBV19
j_call: TRBJ1-1
d_call: TRBD1

cdr3_nt: TGTGCCAGCAGTTCCCCGAGTCACTCCTACGAGCAGTACTTC
cdr3_aa: CASSSPSHSYEQYF
clone_size: once
v_call: TRBV28
j_call: TRBJ2-7
d_call: .

cdr3_nt: TGTGCCAGCAGCCAAGTGTTAGGGGGAGCAAATGGCTACACCTTC
cdr3_aa: CASSQVLGGANGYTF
clone_size: once
v_call: TRBV14
j_call: TRBJ1-2
d_call: .

cdr3_nt: TGTGCCAGCAGTTTTACTAGTCCGGAGACCCAGTACTTC
cdr3_aa: CASSFTSPETQYF
clone_size: .
v_call: TRBV12-3/TRBV12-4
j_call: TRBJ2-5
d_call: .

cdr3_nt: TGTGCCAGCACTGCTCCGGGACAGGGGATTTACGAGCAGTACTTC
cdr3_aa: CASTAPGQGIYEQYF
clone_size: .
v_call: TRBV13
j_call: TRBJ2-7
d_call: TRBD1

cdr3_nt: TGCGCCAGCAGTATGACTTACGGGACTAGCGTTCCAGATACGCAGTATTTT
cdr3_aa: CASSMTYGTSVPDTQYF
clone_size: .
v_call: TRBV10-2
j_call: TRBJ2-3
d_call: TRBD2

cdr3_nt: TGTGCCAGCAGCGTCGCAACAGGGGCGAGGACTGAAGCTTTCTTT
cdr3_aa: CASSVATGARTEAFF
clone_size: .
v_call: TRBV9
j_call: TRBJ1-1
d_call: TRBD1

cdr3_nt: TGCAGTGCTAGTAGGACAGGGGCCACAGATACGCAGTATTTT
cdr3_aa: CSASRTGATDTQYF
clone_size: .
v_call: TRBV20-1
j_call: TRBJ2-3
d_call: TRBD1

cdr3_nt: TGCGCCAGCAGCATAGGACAGGCGTTGAACACTGAAGCTTTCTTT
cdr3_aa: CASSIGQALNTEAFF
clone_size: .
v_call: TRBV5-1
j_call: TRBJ1-1
d_call: TRBD1

cdr3_nt: TGCGCCAGCAGCCAAGATCTGAAGTCGACTGAGACCCAGTACTTC
cdr3_aa: CASSQDLKSTETQYF
clone_size: .
v_call: TRBV4-3
j_call: TRBJ2-5
d_call: .

cdr3_nt: TGTGCCAGCAGCCGGGACAGGGCGATGACTGAAGCTTTCTTT
cdr3_aa: CASSRDRAMTEAFF
clone_size: .
v_call: TRBV5-6
j_call: TRBJ1-1
d_call: TRBD1

cdr3_nt: TGTGCCAGCAGCTTAGTCCAGGGTTCCTACAATGAGCAGTTCTTC
cdr3_aa: CASSLVQGSYNEQFF
clone_size: few
v_call: TRBV7-6
j_call: TRBJ2-1
d_call: .

cdr3_nt: TGTGCCAGCAGCGTAGCGGGGGGTCGTGCCTACAATGAGCAGTTCTTC
cdr3_aa: CASSVAGGRAYNEQFF
clone_size: .
v_call: TRBV9
j_call: TRBJ2-1
d_call: TRBD2

cdr3_nt: TGTGCCAGCAGCTCAGTGGGTGGATTCGGCGGGACAGCTTTCTTT
cdr3_aa: CASSSVGGFGGTAFF
clone_size: .
v_call: TRBV5-4
j_call: TRBJ1-1
d_call: .

cdr3_nt: TGTGCCAGCAGTTTTAAGGCAGGATGGGTGAACACTGAAGCTTTCTTT
cdr3_aa: CASSFKAGWVNTEAFF
clone_size: .
v_call: TRBV27
j_call: TRBJ1-1
d_call: .

cdr3_nt: TGTGCCAGCAGCTTGGCCAGCGGCGTAATCTTC
cdr3_aa: CASSLASGVIF
clone_size: .
v_call: TRBV7-9
j_call: TRBJ1-2
d_call: .

cdr3_nt: TGCGCCAGCAGCCTAAACGGTCTCAGAGGCACCGGGGAGCTGTTTTTT
cdr3_aa: CASSLNGLRGTGELFF
clone_size: .
v_call: TRBV5-1
j_call: TRBJ2-2
d_call: .

cdr3_nt: TGTGCCAGTAGTCTCGCCGGGACAGGCCCAAGCACAGATACGCAGTATTTT
cdr3_aa: CASSLAGTGPSTDTQYF
clone_size: once
v_call: TRBV19
j_call: TRBJ2-3
d_call: TRBD1

cdr3_nt: TGTGCCAGTAGTTATTCAGGGAACACTGAAGCTTTCTTT
cdr3_aa: CASSYSGNTEAFF
clone_size: .
v_call: TRBV19
j_call: TRBJ1-1
d_call: .

cdr3_nt: TGTGCCAGCAGCTCCGACAGGGGCCTAGGGGGCTACACCTTC
cdr3_aa: CASSSDRGLGGYTF
clone_size: .
v_call: TRBV5-4
j_call: TRBJ1-2
d_call: TRBD1

cdr3_nt: TGTGCCAGTAGTAAGGGACAGTCGGACTATGGCTACACCTTC
cdr3_aa: CASSKGQSDYGYTF
clone_size: .
v_call: TRBV19
j_call: TRBJ1-2
d_call: TRBD1

cdr3_nt: TGTGCCAGCAGCTTAACACGGGACAGGGGTTCCTGGCAGTACTTC
cdr3_aa: CASSLTRDRGSWQYF
clone_size: .
v_call: TRBV7-3
j_call: TRBJ2-7
d_call: TRBD1

cdr3_nt: TGTGCCAGCAGGCGTCTAGAATATAGCAATCAGCCCCAGCATTTT
cdr3_aa: CASRRLEYSNQPQHF
clone_size: .
v_call: TRBV27
j_call: TRBJ1-5
d_call: .

cdr3_nt: TGCGCCAGCAGCTTGGTAGGGGCAGGGGGAGAGACCCAGTACTTC
cdr3_aa: CASSLVGAGGETQYF
clone_size: .
v_call: TRBV5-1
j_call: TRBJ2-5
d_call: TRBD1

cdr3_nt: TGTGCCAGCAGCCTAGCGGGGTCAGGGCGAGCTAACTATGGCTACACCTTC
cdr3_aa: CASSLAGSGRANYGYTF
clone_size: .
v_call: TRBV25-1
j_call: TRBJ1-2
d_call: .

cdr3_nt: TGTGCCAGCAAGACGAGACGTCAGCGTCGGGAGCAGTTCTTC
cdr3_aa: CASKTRRQRREQFF
clone_size: .
v_call: TRBV6-5
j_call: TRBJ2-1
d_call: .

cdr3_nt: TGCGCCAGCAGTGAACAGGGGGAAGTGGATGGCTACACCTTC
cdr3_aa: CASSEQGEVDGYTF
clone_size: few
v_call: TRBV10-2
j_call: TRBJ1-2
d_call: TRBD1

cdr3_nt: TGTGCCAGTAGTATATGGACAGCCGGAGGAGATGGCTACACCTTC
cdr3_aa: CASSIWTAGGDGYTF
clone_size: .
v_call: TRBV19
j_call: TRBJ1-2
d_call: .

cdr3_nt: TGTGCCAGCAGCGTCCTAGCGGGGGGCAGGAATGAGCAGTTCTTC
cdr3_aa: CASSVLAGGRNEQFF
clone_size: .
v_call: TRBV2
j_call: TRBJ2-1
d_call: TRBD2

cdr3_nt: TGTGCTAGCGGGACAGGGGCCTACGAGCAGTACTTC
cdr3_aa: CASGTGAYEQYF
clone_size: .
v_call: TRBV12-5
j_call: TRBJ2-7
d_call: TRBD1

cdr3_nt: TGTGCCAGCAGTCAGACTAGCGGCAGCACAGATACGCAGTATTTT
cdr3_aa: CASSQTSGSTDTQYF
clone_size: .
v_call: TRBV6-5
j_call: TRBJ2-3
d_call: TRBD2

cdr3_nt: TGTGCCACCCAAGACAGGGGTGACCAGTACTTC
cdr3_aa: CATQDRGDQYF
clone_size: .
v_call: TRBV7-2
j_call: TRBJ2-5
d_call: TRBD1

cdr3_nt: TGTGCCAGCAGTTACCTTAGCGGGGGACCCTCTGGGGCCAACGTCCTGACTTTC
cdr3_aa: CASSYLSGGPSGANVLTF
clone_size: .
v_call: TRBV6-2/TRBV6-3
j_call: TRBJ2-6
d_call: TRBD2

cdr3_nt: TGTGCCAGCAGCTTAGAAGCAGGGTCTGGAAACACCATATATTTT
cdr3_aa: CASSLEAGSGNTIYF
clone_size: .
v_call: TRBV7-6
j_call: TRBJ1-3
d_call: .

cdr3_nt: TGTGCCAGCAGCTTAGATAGGTGGAGCCAAAAGCAGTACTTC
cdr3_aa: CASSLDRWSQKQYF
clone_size: .
v_call: TRBV11-3
j_call: TRBJ2-7
d_call: .

cdr3_nt: TGTGCCAGCAGTTCGACAGGGGGCGTTGGAAACACCATATATTTT
cdr3_aa: CASSSTGGVGNTIYF
clone_size: .
v_call: TRBV27
j_call: TRBJ1-3
d_call: TRBD1

cdr3_nt: TGTGCCAGCAGCGGGACTGAGTACGAGCAGTACTTC
cdr3_aa: CASSGTEYEQYF
clone_size: .
v_call: TRBV7-9
j_call: TRBJ2-7
d_call: .

cdr3_nt: TGTGCCTGGAGTGTGGGTTGGGGGGGCGGCACAGATACGCAGTATTTT
cdr3_aa: CAWSVGWGGGTDTQYF
clone_size: .
v_call: TRBV30
j_call: TRBJ2-3
d_call: .

cdr3_nt: TGTGCCAGCAGTGAAGCCGGGCGGGGGCCCAGGGCCCAGTACTTC
cdr3_aa: CASSEAGRGPRAQYF
clone_size: .
v_call: TRBV6-1
j_call: TRBJ2-5
d_call: .

cdr3_nt: TGTGCCAGCAGCCAAGAACTGGCAGGGGGAACTGAAGCTTTCTTT
cdr3_aa: CASSQELAGGTEAFF
clone_size: .
v_call: TRBV4-2
j_call: TRBJ1-1
d_call: TRBD1

cdr3_nt: TGTGCCAGCAGGAGCCGGGACAGAATCACAGATACGCAGTATTTT
cdr3_aa: CASRSRDRITDTQYF
clone_size: once
v_call: TRBV6-5
j_call: TRBJ2-3
d_call: TRBD1

cdr3_nt: TGTGCCAGCAGCGTAGCCGGAGGAGGGGTTAACACCGGGGAGCTGTTTTTT
cdr3_aa: CASSVAGGGVNTGELFF
clone_size: .
v_call: TRBV9
j_call: TRBJ2-2
d_call: .

cdr3_nt: TGCAGCGTCCAGGGGGAACTAGCCAAAAACATTCAGTACTTC
cdr3_aa: CSVQGELAKNIQYF
clone_size: .
v_call: TRBV29-1
j_call: TRBJ2-4
d_call: TRBD1